Listed below are T cell receptor beta chains from one sample, sequenced in a study of T cells in tuberculosis. Profiled with immunoSEQ multiplex PCR; TCRdb holds only in-frame clones, not every one. The sample lists about 34,000 clones; roughly 93% were seen once. The starting material was PBMCs, obtained at tuberculosis diagnosis. All receptors come from an adult with tuberculosis. Both conserved end residues are part of each CDR3. Fields, in order: CDR3 length, V gene, J gene, CDR3 protein.

CDR3 length: 14
V gene: TRBV4-2
J gene: TRBJ1-4
CDR3 protein: CASSQGGANEKLFF

CDR3 length: 14
V gene: TRBV4-1
J gene: TRBJ1-2
CDR3 protein: CASSQVQGADGYTF

CDR3 length: 13
V gene: TRBV5-1
J gene: TRBJ1-2
CDR3 protein: CASSLAGGAGYTF

CDR3 length: 15
V gene: TRBV6-5
J gene: TRBJ2-7
CDR3 protein: CASSYSPGYSYEQYF

CDR3 length: 13
V gene: TRBV5-8
J gene: TRBJ1-2
CDR3 protein: CASDANRVYGYTF

CDR3 length: 18
V gene: TRBV5-4
J gene: TRBJ2-6
CDR3 protein: CASSSNRGRLSGANVLTF

CDR3 length: 15
V gene: TRBV5-1
J gene: TRBJ2-1
CDR3 protein: CASSLAGQAYNEQFF

CDR3 length: 12
V gene: TRBV7-8
J gene: TRBJ1-2
CDR3 protein: CASSSSNYGYTF

CDR3 length: 13
V gene: TRBV4-1
J gene: TRBJ2-5
CDR3 protein: CASSSPRGETQYF

CDR3 length: 14
V gene: TRBV19
J gene: TRBJ1-3
CDR3 protein: CASSIISNRDTIYF

CDR3 length: 17
V gene: TRBV18
J gene: TRBJ2-3
CDR3 protein: CASSPPGLYAGTDTQYF

CDR3 length: 16
V gene: TRBV2
J gene: TRBJ2-2
CDR3 protein: CASTTLEGRNTGELFF

CDR3 length: 13
V gene: TRBV5-6
J gene: TRBJ1-5
CDR3 protein: CASSTQGNQPQHF

CDR3 length: 14
V gene: TRBV27
J gene: TRBJ2-1
CDR3 protein: CASSFAGPYNEQFF

CDR3 length: 15
V gene: TRBV7-9
J gene: TRBJ2-7
CDR3 protein: CASSFTETGSYEQYF

CDR3 length: 17
V gene: TRBV4-1
J gene: TRBJ2-3
CDR3 protein: CASSQDNSATSTDTQYF

CDR3 length: 17
V gene: TRBV7-8
J gene: TRBJ1-2
CDR3 protein: CASSRTFRDTSNYGYTF

CDR3 length: 13
V gene: TRBV2
J gene: TRBJ1-5
CDR3 protein: CASRGQPNQPQHF

CDR3 length: 13
V gene: TRBV7-2
J gene: TRBJ1-5
CDR3 protein: CASSLGQDQPQHF

CDR3 length: 14
V gene: TRBV5-4
J gene: TRBJ2-7
CDR3 protein: CASSAGTSPYEQYF

CDR3 length: 16
V gene: TRBV2
J gene: TRBJ1-1
CDR3 protein: CASSRDRDGPNTEAFF

CDR3 length: 17
V gene: TRBV30
J gene: TRBJ2-1
CDR3 protein: CAWSPSIGLAGENEQFF

CDR3 length: 13
V gene: TRBV2
J gene: TRBJ2-7
CDR3 protein: CASSGTVSYEQYF

CDR3 length: 13
V gene: TRBV15
J gene: TRBJ2-3
CDR3 protein: CATSYRMGDTQYF

CDR3 length: 15
V gene: TRBV11-2
J gene: TRBJ1-5
CDR3 protein: CASSWGQGQNQPQHF

CDR3 length: 12
V gene: TRBV2
J gene: TRBJ1-1
CDR3 protein: CASRRSNTEAFF

CDR3 length: 15
V gene: TRBV19
J gene: TRBJ2-1
CDR3 protein: CASSIGTGGYNEQFF

CDR3 length: 15
V gene: TRBV5-6
J gene: TRBJ1-4
CDR3 protein: CASSLERAGGEKLFF

CDR3 length: 13
V gene: TRBV18
J gene: TRBJ1-1
CDR3 protein: CASSSSGNTEAFF

CDR3 length: 15
V gene: TRBV29-1
J gene: TRBJ2-7
CDR3 protein: CSVAPGQGAIYEQYF

CDR3 length: 15
V gene: TRBV15
J gene: TRBJ1-5
CDR3 protein: CATSDSTNSNQPQHF

CDR3 length: 15
V gene: TRBV4-1
J gene: TRBJ1-1
CDR3 protein: CASSQEYSGITEAFF

CDR3 length: 12
V gene: TRBV15
J gene: TRBJ2-7
CDR3 protein: CATSRGASEQYF

CDR3 length: 14
V gene: TRBV27
J gene: TRBJ2-1
CDR3 protein: CASSLQWTLHEQFF

CDR3 length: 14
V gene: TRBV7-8
J gene: TRBJ1-1
CDR3 protein: CASSPGQREAEAFF

CDR3 length: 15
V gene: TRBV21-1
J gene: TRBJ1-1
CDR3 protein: CASSKADRPNTEAFF

CDR3 length: 17
V gene: TRBV27
J gene: TRBJ2-1
CDR3 protein: CASSLQPHGLAKGEQFF

CDR3 length: 15
V gene: TRBV19
J gene: TRBJ2-2
CDR3 protein: CASSPLRGRTGELFF

CDR3 length: 16
V gene: TRBV29-1
J gene: TRBJ2-1
CDR3 protein: CSVEDVWGQGDNEQFF

CDR3 length: 13
V gene: TRBV10-1
J gene: TRBJ2-3
CDR3 protein: CASSESFTDTQYF

CDR3 length: 16
V gene: TRBV4-1
J gene: TRBJ1-2
CDR3 protein: CASSQDGGGEGQSFAF

CDR3 length: 15
V gene: TRBV10-3
J gene: TRBJ1-2
CDR3 protein: CAISESPGGDYGYTF

CDR3 length: 16
V gene: TRBV18
J gene: TRBJ2-1
CDR3 protein: CASSPRSGASYNEQFF

CDR3 length: 15
V gene: TRBV5-8
J gene: TRBJ1-1
CDR3 protein: CASSRLGMDDTEAFF

CDR3 length: 12
V gene: TRBV19
J gene: TRBJ2-7
CDR3 protein: CASGPGGNEQYF

CDR3 length: 18
V gene: TRBV29-1
J gene: TRBJ2-6
CDR3 protein: CSVEEPGQGAGGANVLTF

CDR3 length: 13
V gene: TRBV6-5
J gene: TRBJ2-7
CDR3 protein: CASGWGASYEQYF

CDR3 length: 16
V gene: TRBV7-2
J gene: TRBJ2-5
CDR3 protein: CASSLNVAGGGETQYF

CDR3 length: 16
V gene: TRBV7-8
J gene: TRBJ2-1
CDR3 protein: CASSLVWVGDYNEQFF

CDR3 length: 13
V gene: TRBV6-1
J gene: TRBJ2-7
CDR3 protein: CASSGTGVYEQYF

CDR3 length: 15
V gene: TRBV28
J gene: TRBJ2-1
CDR3 protein: CASSLRREWRNEQFF

CDR3 length: 15
V gene: TRBV6-1
J gene: TRBJ2-1
CDR3 protein: CASRIPGTGNNEQFF

CDR3 length: 17
V gene: TRBV9
J gene: TRBJ2-2
CDR3 protein: CASSVGPQGAGTGELFF

CDR3 length: 14
V gene: TRBV5-1
J gene: TRBJ2-7
CDR3 protein: CASSRTSGGEEQYF

CDR3 length: 13
V gene: TRBV6-6
J gene: TRBJ2-5
CDR3 protein: CASNARGQETQYF